This is a list of T cell receptor beta chains from one sample in a study of blood T cell repertoires in COVID-19. Assay used: immunoSEQ multiplex PCR; TCRdb lists only in-frame clones, some missing. The sample carries around 200,000 clones, about 86% recorded once. The source material was peripheral blood. The receptors shown here come from a man aged 55 to 69 who had recovered from COVID-19. Each CDR3 is given with its conserved first and last residue. The D gene is left open where the match is weak. The size of a clone is reported for some rows only, either as once, few or many, or as a class for expanded clones.

V: TRBV5-6; J: TRBJ2-3; D: TRBD1; size: -; CDR3: CASSLAQGIRTDTQYF; DNA: TGTGCCAGCAGCTTGGCACAGGGGATTCGCACAGATACGCAGTATTTT
V: TRBV7-9; J: TRBJ2-3; D: -; size: -; CDR3: CASSQGLSTDTQYF; DNA: TGTGCCAGCAGCCAAGGACTCAGCACAGATACGCAGTATTTT
V: TRBV28; J: TRBJ2-7; D: -; size: -; CDR3: CASRTTASYEQYF; DNA: TGTGCCAGCAGAACAACAGCTTCCTACGAGCAGTACTTC
V: TRBV19; J: TRBJ2-1; D: -; size: -; CDR3: CASSFLVNYNEQFF; DNA: TGTGCCAGTAGTTTTCTAGTTAACTACAATGAGCAGTTCTTC
V: TRBV6-5; J: TRBJ2-7; D: TRBD1; size: -; CDR3: CASSRGQGASYEQYF; DNA: TGTGCCAGCAGCCGGGGACAGGGGGCCTCCTACGAGCAGTACTTC
V: TRBV28; J: TRBJ2-1; D: -; size: -; CDR3: CASSPPQYGNEQFF; DNA: TGTGCCAGCAGTCCCCCACAGTATGGCAATGAGCAGTTCTTC
V: TRBV3-1/TRBV3-2; J: TRBJ1-6; D: TRBD1; size: -; CDR3: CASSQPDRASSYNSPLHF; DNA: TGTGCCAGCAGCCAACCTGACAGGGCTAGTTCCTATAATTCACCCCTCCACTTT
V: TRBV13; J: TRBJ2-3; D: -; size: once; CDR3: CASSFKRVTDTQYF; DNA: TGTGCCAGCAGCTTTAAGCGGGTCACAGATACGCAGTATTTT
V: TRBV28; J: TRBJ1-6; D: TRBD1; size: many; CDR3: CASSARGPPNSPLHF; DNA: TGTGCCAGCAGTGCCAGGGGGCCCCCTAATTCACCCCTCCACTTT
V: TRBV19; J: TRBJ2-1; D: TRBD2; size: -; CDR3: CASSKRGVYNEQFF; DNA: TGTGCCAGTAGTAAGCGGGGGGTCTACAATGAGCAGTTCTTC
V: TRBV5-4; J: TRBJ2-2; D: TRBD2; size: -; CDR3: CASSSGGRVTGELFF; DNA: TGTGCCAGCAGCTCAGGCGGGAGGGTGACCGGGGAGCTGTTTTTT
V: TRBV15; J: TRBJ1-5; D: -; size: -; CDR3: CATSRTLGGRQPQHF; DNA: TGTGCCACCAGCAGGACGTTGGGAGGGAGACAGCCCCAGCATTTT
V: TRBV6-1; J: TRBJ2-3; D: -; size: -; CDR3: CASSEAFSGGTDTQYF; DNA: TGTGCCAGCAGTGAAGCGTTCTCGGGAGGCACAGATACGCAGTATTTT
V: TRBV28; J: TRBJ1-5; D: -; size: -; CDR3: CASSPRGMGNQPQHF; DNA: TGTGCCAGCAGCCCCAGGGGAATGGGCAATCAGCCCCAGCATTTT
V: TRBV21-1; J: TRBJ1-5; D: -; size: -; CDR3: CASSMRFGRVQGCNQPQHF; DNA: TGTGCCAGCAGCATGAGGTTCGGGAGGGTACAAGGTTGCAATCAGCCCCAGCATTTT
V: TRBV2; J: TRBJ2-1; D: -; size: -; CDR3: CASSVGGSNEQFF; DNA: TGTGCCAGCAGTGTCGGGGGATCGAATGAGCAGTTCTTC
V: TRBV5-1; J: TRBJ1-4; D: TRBD1; size: -; CDR3: CASRPQGATNEKLFF; DNA: TGCGCCAGCAGACCACAGGGGGCAACTAATGAAAAACTGTTTTTT
V: TRBV5-8; J: TRBJ1-3; D: -; size: -; CDR3: CASSPDSFSGNTIYF; DNA: TGTGCCAGCAGCCCGGACAGCTTCTCTGGAAACACCATATATTTT
V: TRBV7-2; J: TRBJ2-7; D: -; size: -; CDR3: CASSLVNYEQYF; DNA: TGTGCCAGCAGCTTAGTAAACTACGAGCAGTACTTC
V: TRBV14; J: TRBJ1-5; D: TRBD1; size: -; CDR3: CASSLLLGQAMVMGQPQHF; DNA: TGTGCCAGCAGCCTCTTACTGGGACAGGCCATGGTCATGGGTCAGCCCCAGCATTTT
V: TRBV10-3; J: TRBJ1-1; D: -; size: -; CDR3: CATGYAKVGTEAFF; DNA: TGTGCCACGGGATATGCGAAGGTCGGCACTGAAGCTTTCTTT
V: TRBV5-4; J: TRBJ1-3; D: TRBD1; size: -; CDR3: CASSWGQGTGGNTIYF; DNA: TGTGCCAGCAGCTGGGGACAGGGAACCGGTGGAAACACCATATATTTT
V: TRBV5-1; J: TRBJ1-2; D: TRBD1; size: -; CDR3: CASSLGQGATYGYTF; DNA: TGCGCCAGCAGCTTGGGTCAGGGGGCGACCTATGGCTACACCTTC
V: TRBV7-2; J: TRBJ2-1; D: -; size: -; CDR3: CASSLAQQRANEQFF; DNA: TGTGCCAGCAGCTTAGCGCAGCAGCGGGCCAATGAGCAGTTCTTC
V: TRBV28; J: TRBJ1-5; D: -; size: -; CDR3: CASSQGGSNQPQHF; DNA: TGTGCCAGCAGTCAAGGGGGTAGCAATCAGCCCCAGCATTTT
V: TRBV6-5; J: TRBJ1-1; D: -; size: once; CDR3: CASSYLTVSEAFF; DNA: TGTGCCAGCAGTTACTTGACAGTTTCCGAAGCTTTCTTT
V: TRBV6-2/TRBV6-3; J: TRBJ1-2; D: TRBD1; size: -; CDR3: CASSDPGQSLSYTF; DNA: TGTGCCAGCAGTGACCCGGGACAGTCCTTAAGTTACACCTTC
V: TRBV3-1/TRBV3-2; J: TRBJ1-3; D: -; size: -; CDR3: CASSRVLSSGNTIYF; DNA: TGTGCCAGCAGTCGTGTACTGAGCTCTGGAAACACCATATATTTT
V: TRBV5-5; J: TRBJ1-1; D: -; size: -; CDR3: CASSLEGIVEAFF; DNA: TGTGCCAGCAGCTTGGAGGGGATCGTTGAAGCTTTCTTT
V: TRBV5-1; J: TRBJ1-1; D: -; size: -; CDR3: CASSLQEDTEAFF; DNA: TGCGCCAGCAGCTTGCAGGAGGACACTGAAGCTTTCTTT
V: TRBV7-3; J: TRBJ2-7; D: -; size: -; CDR3: CASSLSHRGGDEQYF; DNA: TGTGCCAGCAGCTTATCTCACCGCGGAGGGGACGAGCAGTACTTC
V: TRBV6-5; J: TRBJ1-4; D: TRBD1; size: -; CDR3: CASSRQGANEKLFF; DNA: TGTGCCAGCAGCCGACAGGGTGCTAATGAAAAACTGTTTTTT
V: TRBV7-2; J: TRBJ2-3; D: -; size: -; CDR3: CASSLVLQAVYPDTQYF; DNA: TGTGCCAGCAGCTTAGTTCTTCAGGCAGTCTACCCTGATACGCAGTATTTT
V: TRBV6-6; J: TRBJ1-1; D: -; size: -; CDR3: CASQGSGGTEAFF; DNA: TGTGCCAGCCAGGGGAGTGGCGGCACTGAAGCTTTCTTT
V: TRBV7-6; J: TRBJ2-7; D: -; size: -; CDR3: CASTLGQGSSYEQYF; DNA: TGTGCCAGCACCCTCGGTCAGGGGAGCTCCTACGAGCAGTACTTC
V: TRBV19; J: TRBJ1-6; D: -; size: -; CDR3: CAAADLGGSPLHF; DNA: TGTGCCGCCGCGGACCTCGGGGGTTCACCCCTCCACTTT
V: TRBV9; J: TRBJ1-3; D: TRBD1; size: -; CDR3: CASSPHQGVSGNTIYF; DNA: TGTGCCAGCAGCCCCCACCAGGGGGTCTCTGGAAACACCATATATTTT
V: TRBV11-2; J: TRBJ1-2; D: -; size: -; CDR3: CASSLGDYRDGYTF; DNA: TGTGCCAGCAGCTTGGGGGATTACAGGGATGGCTACACCTTC
V: TRBV6-5; J: TRBJ1-2; D: TRBD1; size: -; CDR3: CASSSRDRRLNYGYTF; DNA: TGTGCCAGCAGTTCCCGGGACAGACGATTGAACTATGGCTACACCTTC
V: TRBV10-1; J: TRBJ2-5; D: -; size: -; CDR3: CASSGLAMETQYF; DNA: TGCGCCAGCAGTGGTCTAGCGATGGAGACCCAGTACTTC
V: TRBV4-1; J: TRBJ1-4; D: -; size: -; CDR3: CASSPPLMSSRNEKLFF; DNA: TGCGCCAGCAGCCCCCCGTTGATGAGCTCCCGTAATGAAAAACTGTTTTTT
V: TRBV28; J: TRBJ2-2; D: TRBD1; size: few; CDR3: CASSSPTGTNTGELFF; DNA: TGTGCCAGCAGTTCCCCGACAGGGACGAACACCGGGGAGCTGTTTTTT
V: TRBV5-8; J: TRBJ1-2; D: -; size: -; CDR3: CASSPDGLYGYTF; DNA: TGTGCCAGCAGTCCCGACGGACTCTATGGCTACACCTTC
V: TRBV19; J: TRBJ1-3; D: TRBD1; size: -; CDR3: CATRNLQTGAGNTIYF; DNA: TGTGCCACCCGAAACCTCCAGACAGGGGCTGGAAACACCATATATTTT
V: TRBV7-2; J: TRBJ2-5; D: TRBD2; size: -; CDR3: CASSLGSGGDPGTQYF; DNA: TGTGCCAGCAGCTTAGGCAGCGGGGGGGACCCGGGGACCCAGTACTTC
V: TRBV13; J: TRBJ1-6; D: -; size: -; CDR3: CASSLGLGNSPLHF; DNA: TGTGCCAGCAGCTTAGGCCTCGGGAATTCACCCCTCCACTTT
V: TRBV28; J: TRBJ2-7; D: TRBD2; size: -; CDR3: CASRPLAGSSYEQYF; DNA: TGTGCCAGCAGGCCACTAGCGGGGAGCTCCTACGAGCAGTACTTC
V: TRBV4-1; J: TRBJ2-1; D: TRBD2; size: once; CDR3: CASSLLGLAGTEFF; DNA: TGCGCCAGCAGCCTCCTCGGACTAGCGGGGACCGAATTCTTC
V: TRBV15; J: TRBJ2-7; D: TRBD2; size: -; CDR3: CATSPRTGTSGYEQYF; DNA: TGTGCCACCAGTCCTAGAACCGGGACTAGCGGGTACGAGCAGTACTTC
V: TRBV19; J: TRBJ1-3; D: -; size: few; CDR3: CASSTLSGNTIYF; DNA: TGTGCCAGTAGTACCCTCTCTGGAAACACCATATATTTT
V: TRBV7-2; J: TRBJ2-3; D: TRBD2; size: -; CDR3: CASSLGRLAGGADTQYF; DNA: TGTGCCAGCAGCTTAGGGAGACTAGCGGGTGGCGCAGATACGCAGTATTTT
V: TRBV19; J: TRBJ2-7; D: -; size: -; CDR3: CASSIGTNYEQYF; DNA: TGTGCCAGTAGTATAGGGACAAACTACGAGCAGTACTTC
V: TRBV7-3; J: TRBJ1-1; D: -; size: -; CDR3: CASSLGPGNTEAFF; DNA: TGTGCCAGCAGCTTGGGGCCGGGGAACACTGAAGCTTTCTTT
V: TRBV7-9; J: TRBJ1-4; D: TRBD1; size: -; CDR3: CASSLRQGANEKLFF; DNA: TGTGCCAGCAGCCTAAGACAGGGGGCTAATGAAAAACTGTTTTTT